The 7 T cell receptor beta chains reported below all come from one sample, sequenced in a study of blood T cell repertoires in COVID-19. Repertoires were generated with immunoSEQ multiplex PCR, while TCRdb's copy carries only in-frame clones and drops some. The data hold under 250,000 clones, with just under 85% observed a single time. Source material: PBMCs or T cells enriched from blood (not recorded which). The origin of the receptors is a woman in her 40s with acute COVID-19.

The chain joins TRBV7-2 to TRBJ1-2; possible D gene TRBD1, 5 bases. V lost 2 bases, J lost 6 bases, and 16 bases lay in between. Germline loops: CDR1 SGHTA, CDR2 FQGNSA. The CDR3 runs to 15 residues. The CDR3 loop is CASSLSGTSRNGYTF. In DNA, the CDR3 is TGTGCCAGCAGCTTATCTGGGACTTCACGGAATGGCTACACCTTC.

This chain connects TRBV5-1 to TRBJ2-1, with TRBD2 identical over 14 bases. Per germline, CDR1 SGHRS and CDR2 YFSETQ. With V trimmed by 3 bases and J by 2 bases, 13 bases remained unmatched. The CDR3 is 20 amino acids. In nucleotides, the CDR3 is TGCGCCAGCAGCTCGCCGGGACTAGCGGGAGTGGTTTATCCCTACAATGAGCAGTTCTTC. Translating it yields CASSSPGLAGVVYPYNEQFF. Complete variable domain (other parts from reference TRBV5-1 and TRBJ2-1): KAGVTQTPRYLIKTRGQQVTLSCSPISGHRSVSWYQQTPGQGLQFLFEYFSETQRNKGNFPGRFSGRQFSNSRSEMNVSTLELGDSALYLCASSSPGLAGVVYPYNEQFFGPGTRLTVL.

This clone has just one count. This rearrangement joins TRBV2 to TRBJ2-3; D call uncertain. Germline values: CDR1 SNHLY, CDR2 FYNNEI. The CDR3 consists of 14 residues. V was trimmed by 2 bases and J by 5 bases, leaving 11 bases between them. CDR3 sequence (DNA): TGTGCCAGCAGTGAAAGAGTTTTTATAGATACGCAGTATTTT. Translating gives CASSERVFIDTQYF.

V gene TRBV6-4 combines with J gene TRBJ2-1; 9 bases line up with TRBD2. The CDR3 extends over 15 amino acids. Germline V gives CDR1 MRHNA, CDR2 SNTAGT. V lost 6 bases to trimming and J lost 4 bases; unmatched junction nucleotides: 7. CDR3 DNA sequence: TGTGCCAGCAGCCTTACTAGCGGGCCTTACAATGAGCAGTTCTTC. This sequence encodes CASSLTSGPYNEQFF.

This clone was counted a few times. The chain employs TRBV6-1 and TRBJ2-7, with 8 bases matching TRBD1. With 3 bases clipped from V and 7 bases from J, the junction kept 11 bases outside the gene matches. Per germline, CDR1 MNHNS and CDR2 SASEGT. The CDR3 runs 15 residues. CDR3 loop: CASSEALDRAREQYF. The CDR3 DNA follows: TGTGCCAGCAGTGAGGCCTTGGACAGGGCACGGGAGCAGTACTTC.

The chain carries TRBV19 and TRBJ1-2; TRBD1 aligns across 7 bases. Per the germline V gene, CDR1 is LNHDA and CDR2 is SQIVND (reference sequence). V shed 7 bases and J 10 bases; nucleotides not matched to a gene: 18. This CDR3 contains 15 residues. The CDR3 nucleotides are TGTGCCAGTATTTCAGCAGGGGGTGACCTTATGGACTACACCTTC. Translation gives CASISAGGDLMDYTF.

The count of this clone is one. J is TRBJ1-1 and V is TRBV21-1; the table's D call of TRBD1 was not tested on the DNA. TRBV21-1 is deemed a pseudogene. The CDR3 spans 14 residues. The CDR3 DNA reads as TGTGCCAGCAGCAAAGCGCACAGGAACACTGAAGCTTTCTTT. Residues: CASSKAHRNTEAFF.